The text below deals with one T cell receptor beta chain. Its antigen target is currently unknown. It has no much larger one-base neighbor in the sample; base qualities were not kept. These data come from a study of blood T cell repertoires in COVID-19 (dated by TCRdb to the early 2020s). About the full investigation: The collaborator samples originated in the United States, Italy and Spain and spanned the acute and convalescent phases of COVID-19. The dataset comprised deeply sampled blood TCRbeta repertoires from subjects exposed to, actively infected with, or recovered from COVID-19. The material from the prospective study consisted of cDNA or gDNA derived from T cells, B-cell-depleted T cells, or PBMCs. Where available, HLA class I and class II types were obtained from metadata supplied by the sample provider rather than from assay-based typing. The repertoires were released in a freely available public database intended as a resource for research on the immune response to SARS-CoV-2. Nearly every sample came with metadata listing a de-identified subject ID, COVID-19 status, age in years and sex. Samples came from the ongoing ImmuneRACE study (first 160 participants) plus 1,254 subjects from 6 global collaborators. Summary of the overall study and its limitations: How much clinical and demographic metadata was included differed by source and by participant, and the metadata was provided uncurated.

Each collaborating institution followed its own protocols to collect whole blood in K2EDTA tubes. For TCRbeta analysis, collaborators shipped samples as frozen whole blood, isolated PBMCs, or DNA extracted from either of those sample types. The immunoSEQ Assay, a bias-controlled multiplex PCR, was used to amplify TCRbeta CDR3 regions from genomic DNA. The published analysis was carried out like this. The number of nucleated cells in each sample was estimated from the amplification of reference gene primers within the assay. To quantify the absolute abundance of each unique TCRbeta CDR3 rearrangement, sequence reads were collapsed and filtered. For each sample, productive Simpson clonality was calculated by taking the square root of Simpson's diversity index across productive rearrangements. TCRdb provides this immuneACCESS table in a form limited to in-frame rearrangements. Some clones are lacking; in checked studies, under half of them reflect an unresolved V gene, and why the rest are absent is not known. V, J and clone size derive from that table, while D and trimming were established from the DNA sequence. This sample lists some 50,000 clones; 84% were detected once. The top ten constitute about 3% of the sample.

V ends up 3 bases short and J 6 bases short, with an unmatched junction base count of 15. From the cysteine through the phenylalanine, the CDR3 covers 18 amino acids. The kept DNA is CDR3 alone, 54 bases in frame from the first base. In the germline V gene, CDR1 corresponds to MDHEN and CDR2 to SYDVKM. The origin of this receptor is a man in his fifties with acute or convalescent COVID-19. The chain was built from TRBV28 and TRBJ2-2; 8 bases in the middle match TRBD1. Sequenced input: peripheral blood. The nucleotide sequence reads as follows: TGTGCCAGCAGTTTTTATTGGCAGGGGGCGCGAAGGGCCGGGGAGCTGTTTTTT. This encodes CASSFYWQGARRAGELFF.